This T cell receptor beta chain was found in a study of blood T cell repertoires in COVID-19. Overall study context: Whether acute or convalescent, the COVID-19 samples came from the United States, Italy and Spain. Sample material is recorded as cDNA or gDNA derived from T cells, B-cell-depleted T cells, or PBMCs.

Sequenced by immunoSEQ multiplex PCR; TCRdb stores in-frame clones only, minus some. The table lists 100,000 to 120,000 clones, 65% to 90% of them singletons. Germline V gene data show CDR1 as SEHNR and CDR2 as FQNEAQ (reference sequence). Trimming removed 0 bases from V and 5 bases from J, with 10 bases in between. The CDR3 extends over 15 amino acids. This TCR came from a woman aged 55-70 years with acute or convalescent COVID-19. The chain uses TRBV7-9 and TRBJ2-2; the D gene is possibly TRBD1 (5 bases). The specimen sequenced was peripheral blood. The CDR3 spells CASSLAGAGTGELFF. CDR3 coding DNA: TGTGCCAGCAGCTTAGCAGGGGCTGGAACCGGGGAGCTGTTTTTT. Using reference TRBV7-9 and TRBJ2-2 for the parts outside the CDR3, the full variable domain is DTGVSQNPRHKITKRGQNVTFRCDPISEHNRLYWYRQTLGQGPEFLTYFQNEAQLEKSRLLSDRFSAERPKGSFSTLEIQRTEQGDSAMYLCASSLAGAGTGELFFGEGSRLTVL.